This passage covers 7 T cell receptor beta chains from one sample sequenced in a study of shared clonotypes between healthy human individuals. Only in-frame clones appear in the TCRdb table, and some are missing; sequencing was by immunoSEQ multiplex PCR. The sample holds 2 million to 2.5 million clones; around 92% are singletons and the top ten take around 0.38%. Sample: naive CD4+ T cells from PBMCs. Subset here: CD45RA+ positively selected. The origin of the receptors is a man aged 18 to 29 in good health. Some clones in this sample may be carry-over from other donors' samples.

This chain joins TRBV9 and TRBJ2-4; 9 bases are a match to TRBD1. Germline V gene lookup returns CDR1 SGDLS and CDR2 YYNGEE. The junction had 5 bases not matched to a gene; V was cut back by 3 bases and J by 1 base. The CDR3 length is 16 residues. The CDR3 loop reads CASSASGQGAKNIQYF. The CDR3 bases are TGTGCCAGCAGCGCTTCCGGACAGGGGGCCAAAAACATTCAGTACTTC.

The chain combines TRBV11-2 with TRBJ2-7; 7 bases fit TRBD2. V gave up 10 bases and J gave up 9 bases; unmatched junction bases: 15. Germline CDR1 and CDR2: SGHAT and FQNNGV. CDR3 length: 13 amino acids. In DNA form, the CDR3 reads TGTGCCACGCGTCCACTAGCGAAATCTTGGCAGTACTTC. Its protein product is CATRPLAKSWQYF.

Notes on this clone: The same CDR3 is also encoded by other DNA sequences in this sample. The V gene is TRBV9, the J gene TRBJ2-1; TRBD2 might be the D (6 bases). The V gene's germline CDR1 is SGDLS and CDR2 YYNGEE. The CDR3 has 15 amino acids. The V end lost 3 bases, the J end lost 1 base, and 11 bases lay between the germline ends. CDR3 coding DNA: TGTGCCAGCAGCGGGGGGACTGGGTCCTACAATGAGCAGTTCTTC. This codes for CASSGGTGSYNEQFF.

The chain combines TRBV18 with TRBJ2-7; D is ambiguous. V lost 0 bases, J lost 3 bases, and 12 bases lay in between. This CDR3 spans 15 amino acids. From germline, CDR1 is KGHSH and CDR2 LQKENI. CDR3 region: CASSPPQNSYYEQYF. CDR3 nucleotide sequence: TGTGCCAGCTCACCACCGCAGAACTCATACTACGAGCAGTACTTC.

In this sample, this clone turned up once. J is TRBJ2-7 and V is TRBV6-5; 7 bases match TRBD2. V lost 2 bases and J lost 4; bases outside the gene matches: 8. The CDR3 is 15 residues long. The germline V gene has CDR1 MNHEY and CDR2 SVGAGI. In DNA form, the CDR3 reads TGTGCCAGCAGTTACCGTACTAGCGCGCGGTACGAGCAGTACTTC. Translation gives CASSYRTSARYEQYF.

The chain couples TRBV7-2 to TRBJ2-3; 11 nucleotides line up with TRBD2. V shed 1 base, J shed 6 bases, and the junction held 15 bases outside the gene matches. This CDR3 is built from 19 residues. CDR1 is SGHTA and CDR2 is FQGNSA in the germline V gene. As DNA, the CDR3 is TGTGCCAGCAGCTTAGTCGTGACTAGCGGGGCTAGTTCTTGGGATACGCAGTATTTT. As protein: CASSLVVTSGASSWDTQYF.

The chain combines TRBV5-4 with TRBJ2-3; D is tentatively TRBD1 or TRBD2 (5 bases each). The CDR3 consists of 13 residues. The germline CDR1 and CDR2 sequences are SGHNT and YYREEE (reference sequence). The germline V and J ends were trimmed by 4 bases and 7 bases, with 13 bases remaining between them. The CDR3 spells CASSLGTTNTQYF. The DNA for the CDR3 is TGTGCCAGCAGCCTCGGGACCACCAATACGCAGTATTTT.